This note documents a single T cell receptor (beta chain) sequence. Its target is unknown. V was pared by 7 bases and J by 1 base, with 16 bases between. This CDR3 is 15 amino acids long. Germline V gene lookup returns CDR1 MNHEY and CDR2 SMNVEV (reference sequence). In the authors' workflow: Filtering was not the same, since immunoSEQ gave junction-only sequences without quality scores. Data came from immunoSEQ multiplex PCR; TCRdb stores just in-frame clones and leaves some out. That table is the source of V, J and clone size, and D and trimming were worked out from the DNA. The sample lists roughly 120,000 clones, about 62% occurring once. These data belong to a study of shared clonotypes between healthy human individuals. Study-level points and caveats: It was anticipated that sequencing depth would influence how many clonotypes donors shared. Clonotypes which were not shared had lower generation probabilities than clonotypes that all four donors shared. Blood was the sole source, and tissue repertoires probably differ.

The source is a woman younger than 45 in good health. The sequenced material came from memory CD8+ T cells sorted from blood. Subset specified: CD45RO+ cells pooled with CCR7-negative TemRA cells. The V and J genes are TRBV27 and TRBJ2-5; perhaps TRBD2 as D (6 bases). The CDR3 here is CASIHVAGTQETQYF. As DNA, the CDR3 is TGTGCCAGCATTCACGTCGCGGGGACCCAAGAGACCCAGTACTTC.